This T cell receptor (beta chain) was captured by sequencing in a study of blood T cell repertoires in COVID-19. Study in general: Spain, Italy and the United States supplied samples that represented acute and convalescent COVID-19. The analysed material was cDNA or gDNA that came from T cells, B-cell-depleted T cells, or PBMCs.

Per the germline V gene, CDR1 is MGHRA and CDR2 is YSYEKL. Losses at the gene ends were 2 bases for V and 0 bases for J; bases not matched to a gene: 2. The CDR3 is 15 amino acids. As processed by the authors: Amplified reference gene primers provided the basis for estimating nucleated cell counts. The data were produced by immunoSEQ multiplex PCR, yet TCRdb's version contains in-frame clones alone and is incomplete. From that table come the V and J calls and clone size; the DNA was used to work out D and trimming. This sample carries 45,000 to 60,000 clones, approximately 85% of them seen once, and the ten largest clones take 3% to 3.5%.

The sequence derives from a man in his fifties or sixties with active COVID-19. This sequence joins TRBV4-1 and TRBJ2-3; 7 positions match TRBD2. Sequenced input: peripheral blood. The CDR3 DNA sequence: TGCGCCAGCAGCCAATTCGGGAGGAGCACAGATACGCAGTATTTT. It codes for CASSQFGRSTDTQYF.